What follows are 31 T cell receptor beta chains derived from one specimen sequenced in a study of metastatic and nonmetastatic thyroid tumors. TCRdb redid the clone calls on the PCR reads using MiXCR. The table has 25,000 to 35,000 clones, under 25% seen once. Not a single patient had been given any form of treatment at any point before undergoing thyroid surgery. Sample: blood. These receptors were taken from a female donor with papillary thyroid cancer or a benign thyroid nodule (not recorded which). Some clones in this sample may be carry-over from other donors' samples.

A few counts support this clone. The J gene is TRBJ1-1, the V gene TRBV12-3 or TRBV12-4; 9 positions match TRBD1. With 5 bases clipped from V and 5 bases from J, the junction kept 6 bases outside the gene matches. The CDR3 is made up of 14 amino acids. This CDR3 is CASSARTGVTEAFF. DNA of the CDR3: TGTGCCAGCAGTGCCCGGACAGGGGTTACTGAAGCTTTCTTT.

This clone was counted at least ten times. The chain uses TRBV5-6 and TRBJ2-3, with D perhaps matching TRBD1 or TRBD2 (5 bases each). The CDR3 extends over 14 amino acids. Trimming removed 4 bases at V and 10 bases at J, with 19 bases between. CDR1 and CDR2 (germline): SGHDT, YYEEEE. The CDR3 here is CASSTSNTGTPQYF. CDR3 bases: TGTGCCAGCAGCACATCCAACACCGGGACCCCGCAGTATTTT.

The CDR3 loop is CASSVEGRGEGEQYF. In nucleotides, the CDR3 is TGTGCCAGCAGCGTAGAGGGCAGGGGGGAAGGGGAGCAGTACTTC. J is TRBJ2-7 and V is TRBV9, with D maybe TRBD1 (7 bases). The CDR3 is 15 residues long. Germline assignment: CDR1 SGDLS and CDR2 YYNGEE. Between the trimmed V and J ends, which lost 0 bases and 7 bases, there was a span of 17 bases.

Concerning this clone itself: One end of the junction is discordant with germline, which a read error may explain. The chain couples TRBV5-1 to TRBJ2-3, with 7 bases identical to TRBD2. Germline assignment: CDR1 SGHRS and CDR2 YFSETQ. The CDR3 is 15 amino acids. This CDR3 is CASSPEGLRGNTKYF. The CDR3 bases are TGCGCCAGCAGCCCAGAGGGACTAAGGGGAAATACGAAGTATTTT. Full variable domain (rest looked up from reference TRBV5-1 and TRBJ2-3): KAGVTQTPRYLIKTRGQQVTLSCSPISGHRSVSWYQQTPGQGLQFLFEYFSETQRNKGNFPGRFSGRQFSNSRSEMNVSTLELGDSALYLCASSPEGLRGNTKYFGPGTRLTVL.

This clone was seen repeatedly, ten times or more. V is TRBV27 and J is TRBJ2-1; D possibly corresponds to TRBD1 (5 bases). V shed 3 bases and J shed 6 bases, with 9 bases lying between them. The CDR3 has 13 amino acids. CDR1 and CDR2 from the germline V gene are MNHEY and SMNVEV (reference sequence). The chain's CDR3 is CASSLRQSNEQFF. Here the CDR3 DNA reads TGTGCCAGCAGTTTGAGACAGTCCAATGAGCAGTTCTTC.

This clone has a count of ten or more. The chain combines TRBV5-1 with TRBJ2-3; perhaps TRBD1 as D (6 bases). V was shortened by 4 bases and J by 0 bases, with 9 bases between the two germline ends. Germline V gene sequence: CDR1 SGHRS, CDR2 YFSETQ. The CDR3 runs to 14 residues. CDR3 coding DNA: TGCGCCAGCAGCATAGGGACAAGCACAGATACGCAGTATTTT. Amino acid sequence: CASSIGTSTDTQYF.

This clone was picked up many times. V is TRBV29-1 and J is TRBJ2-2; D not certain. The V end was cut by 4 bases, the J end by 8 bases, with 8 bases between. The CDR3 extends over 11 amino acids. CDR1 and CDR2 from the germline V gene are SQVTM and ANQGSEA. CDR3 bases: TGCAGCGTTGGCGAAGGGGGGGAGCTGTTTTTT. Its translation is CSVGEGGELFF.

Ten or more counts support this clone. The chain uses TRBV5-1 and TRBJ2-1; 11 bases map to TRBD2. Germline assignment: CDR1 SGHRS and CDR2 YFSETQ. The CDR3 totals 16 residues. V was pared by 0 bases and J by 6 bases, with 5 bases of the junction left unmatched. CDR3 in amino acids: CASSLAASGRRNEQFF. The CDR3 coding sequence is TGCGCCAGCAGCTTGGCTGCTAGCGGGAGGCGCAATGAGCAGTTCTTC.

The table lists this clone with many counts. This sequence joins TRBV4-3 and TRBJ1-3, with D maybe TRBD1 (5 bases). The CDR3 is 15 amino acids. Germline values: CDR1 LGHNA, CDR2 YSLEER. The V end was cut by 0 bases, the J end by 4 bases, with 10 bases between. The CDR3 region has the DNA TGCGCCAGCAGCCAAGATAAGGGGACCGGAAACACCATATATTTT. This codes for CASSQDKGTGNTIYF.

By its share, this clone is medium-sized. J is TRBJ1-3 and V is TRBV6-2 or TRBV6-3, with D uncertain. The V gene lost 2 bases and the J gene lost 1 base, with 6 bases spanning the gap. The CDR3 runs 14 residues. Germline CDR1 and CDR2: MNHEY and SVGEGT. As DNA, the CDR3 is TGTGCCAGCAGTTACAGGGCATCTGGAAACACCATATATTTT. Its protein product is CASSYRASGNTIYF.

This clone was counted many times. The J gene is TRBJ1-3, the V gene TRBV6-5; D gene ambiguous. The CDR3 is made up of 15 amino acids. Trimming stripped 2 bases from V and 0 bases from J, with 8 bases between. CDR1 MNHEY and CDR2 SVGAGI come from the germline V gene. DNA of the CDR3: TGTGCCAGCAGTTACGACTCCGTCTCTGGAAACACCATATATTTT. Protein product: CASSYDSVSGNTIYF.

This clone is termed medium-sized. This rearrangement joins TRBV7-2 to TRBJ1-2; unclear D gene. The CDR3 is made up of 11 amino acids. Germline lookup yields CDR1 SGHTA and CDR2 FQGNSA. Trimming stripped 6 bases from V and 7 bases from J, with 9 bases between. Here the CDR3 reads CASRSSVGYTF. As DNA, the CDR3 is TGTGCCAGCAGGTCCTCCGTTGGCTACACCTTC. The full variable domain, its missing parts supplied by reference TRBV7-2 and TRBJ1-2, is GAGVSQSPSNKVTEKGKDVELRCDPISGHTALYWYRQSLGQGLEFLIYFQGNSAPDKSGLPSDRFSAERTGGSVSTLTIQRTQQEDSAVYLCASRSSVGYTFGSGTRLTVV.

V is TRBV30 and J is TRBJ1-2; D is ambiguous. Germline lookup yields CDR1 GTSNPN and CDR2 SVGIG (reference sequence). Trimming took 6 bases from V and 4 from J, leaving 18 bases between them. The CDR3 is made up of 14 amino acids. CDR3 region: CACPRQVQSYGYTF. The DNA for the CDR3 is TGTGCCTGTCCTCGGCAGGTCCAATCCTATGGCTACACCTTC.

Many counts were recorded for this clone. Written as DNA, the CDR3 is TGTGCCAGCAGCCAAGGGTTTGGGCGGGAGAAGACTGAGCAGTTCTTC. It translates to CASSQGFGREKTEQFF. This chain links TRBV3-1 with TRBJ2-1; 7 nucleotides line up with TRBD2. The CDR3 has 16 amino acids. Per the germline V gene, CDR1 is LGHDT and CDR2 is YNNKEL (reference sequence). V shed 1 base and J 9 bases; nucleotides not matched to a gene: 12.

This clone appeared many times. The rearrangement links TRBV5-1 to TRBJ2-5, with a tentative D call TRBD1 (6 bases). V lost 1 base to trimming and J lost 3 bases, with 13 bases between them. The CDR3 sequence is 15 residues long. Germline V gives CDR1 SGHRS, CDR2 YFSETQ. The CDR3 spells CASSLQQGFEETQYF. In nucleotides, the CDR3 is TGCGCCAGCAGCTTGCAACAGGGTTTTGAAGAGACCCAGTACTTC.

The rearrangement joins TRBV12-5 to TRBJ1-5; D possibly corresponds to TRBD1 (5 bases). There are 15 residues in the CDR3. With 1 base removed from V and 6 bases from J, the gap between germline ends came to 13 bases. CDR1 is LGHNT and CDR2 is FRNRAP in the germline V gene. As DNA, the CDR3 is TGTGCTAGTGGTTTGGGTACGACAGAGGGTCAGCCCCAGCATTTT. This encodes CASGLGTTEGQPQHF. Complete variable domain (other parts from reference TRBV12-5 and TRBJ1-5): DARVTQTPRHKVTEMGQEVTMRCQPILGHNTVFWYRQTMMQGLELLAYFRNRAPLDDSGMPKDRFSAEMPDATLATLKIQPSEPRDSAVYFCASGLGTTEGQPQHFGDGTRLSIL.

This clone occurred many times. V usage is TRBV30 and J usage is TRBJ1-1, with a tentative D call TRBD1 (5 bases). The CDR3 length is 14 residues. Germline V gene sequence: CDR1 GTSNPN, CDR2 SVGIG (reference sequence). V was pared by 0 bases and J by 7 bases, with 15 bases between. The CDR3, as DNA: TGTGCCTGGAGTGTACTAGTCCGACAGAGTGAAGCTTTCTTT. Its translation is CAWSVLVRQSEAFF.

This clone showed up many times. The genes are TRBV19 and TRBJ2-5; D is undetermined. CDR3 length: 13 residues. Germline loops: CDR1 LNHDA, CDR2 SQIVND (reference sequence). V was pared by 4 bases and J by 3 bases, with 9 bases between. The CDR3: CASSTRPKETQYF. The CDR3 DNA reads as TGTGCCAGTAGTACCAGGCCAAAAGAGACCCAGTACTTC. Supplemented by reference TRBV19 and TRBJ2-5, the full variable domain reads DGGITQSPKYLFRKEGQNVTLSCEQNLNHDAMYWYRQDPGQGLRLIYYSQIVNDFQKGDIAEGYSVSREKKESFPLTVTSAQKNPTAFYLCASSTRPKETQYFGPGTRLLVL.

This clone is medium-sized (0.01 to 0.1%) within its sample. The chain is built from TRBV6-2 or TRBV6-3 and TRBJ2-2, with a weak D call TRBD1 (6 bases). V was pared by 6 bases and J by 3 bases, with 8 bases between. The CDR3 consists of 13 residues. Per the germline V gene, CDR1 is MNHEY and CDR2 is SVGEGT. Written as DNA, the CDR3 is TGTGCCAGCAGCTACAGGGACACCGGGGAGCTGTTTTTT. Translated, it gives CASSYRDTGELFF.

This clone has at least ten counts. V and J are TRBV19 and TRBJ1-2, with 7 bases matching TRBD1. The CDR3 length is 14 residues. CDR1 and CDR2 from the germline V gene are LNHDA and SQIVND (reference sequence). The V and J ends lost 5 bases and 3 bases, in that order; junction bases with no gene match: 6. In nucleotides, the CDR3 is TGTGCCAGTAGTGCAGGGGGGACCCACTATGGCTACACCTTC. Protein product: CASSAGGTHYGYTF.

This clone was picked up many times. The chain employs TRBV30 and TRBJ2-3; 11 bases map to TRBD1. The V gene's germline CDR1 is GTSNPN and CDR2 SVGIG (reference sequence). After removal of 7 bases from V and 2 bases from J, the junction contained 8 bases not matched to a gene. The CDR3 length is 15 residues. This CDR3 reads CALNTDRGPTDTQYF. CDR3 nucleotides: TGTGCCTTAAATACGGACAGGGGGCCCACAGATACGCAGTATTTT.

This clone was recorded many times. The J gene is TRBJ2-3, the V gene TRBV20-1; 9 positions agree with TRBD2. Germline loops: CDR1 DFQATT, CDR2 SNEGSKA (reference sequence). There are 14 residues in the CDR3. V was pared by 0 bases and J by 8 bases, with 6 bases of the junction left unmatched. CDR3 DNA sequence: TGCAGTGCTAGAGAGCCTAGCGGGGCGGGTACGCAGTATTTT. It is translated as CSAREPSGAGTQYF.

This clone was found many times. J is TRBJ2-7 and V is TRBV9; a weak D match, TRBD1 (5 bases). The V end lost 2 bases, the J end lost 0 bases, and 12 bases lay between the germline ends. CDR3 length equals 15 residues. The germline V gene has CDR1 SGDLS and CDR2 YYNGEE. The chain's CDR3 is CASSVTDRNSYEQYF. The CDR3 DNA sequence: TGTGCCAGCAGCGTGACAGACCGTAACTCCTACGAGCAGTACTTC.

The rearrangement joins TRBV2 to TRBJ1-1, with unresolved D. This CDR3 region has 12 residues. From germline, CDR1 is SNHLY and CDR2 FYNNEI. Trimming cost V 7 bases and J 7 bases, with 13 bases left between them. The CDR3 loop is CASNFRAGEAFF. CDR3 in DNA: TGTGCCAGCAATTTCCGGGCGGGTGAAGCTTTCTTT.

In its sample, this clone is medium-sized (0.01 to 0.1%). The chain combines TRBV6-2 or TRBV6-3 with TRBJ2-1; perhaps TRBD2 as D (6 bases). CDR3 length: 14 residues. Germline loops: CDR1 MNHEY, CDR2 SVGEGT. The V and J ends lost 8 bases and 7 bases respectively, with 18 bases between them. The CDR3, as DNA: TGTGCCAGCGGATGGTCGCACGGAGGGAATGAGCAGTTCTTC. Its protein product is CASGWSHGGNEQFF.

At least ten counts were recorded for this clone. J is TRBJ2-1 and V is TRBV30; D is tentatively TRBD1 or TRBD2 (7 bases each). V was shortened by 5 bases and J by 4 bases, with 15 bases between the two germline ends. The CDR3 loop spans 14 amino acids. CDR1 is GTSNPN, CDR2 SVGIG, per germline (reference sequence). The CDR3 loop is CAWGTGEGYNEQFF. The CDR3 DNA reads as TGTGCCTGGGGTACAGGGGAGGGTTACAATGAGCAGTTCTTC.

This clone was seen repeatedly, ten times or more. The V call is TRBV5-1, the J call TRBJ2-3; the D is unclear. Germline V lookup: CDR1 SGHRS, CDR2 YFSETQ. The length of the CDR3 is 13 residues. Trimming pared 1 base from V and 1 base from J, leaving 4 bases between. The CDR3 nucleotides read TGCGCCAGCAGCTTGACGGGCACAGATACGCAGTATTTT. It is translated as CASSLTGTDTQYF.

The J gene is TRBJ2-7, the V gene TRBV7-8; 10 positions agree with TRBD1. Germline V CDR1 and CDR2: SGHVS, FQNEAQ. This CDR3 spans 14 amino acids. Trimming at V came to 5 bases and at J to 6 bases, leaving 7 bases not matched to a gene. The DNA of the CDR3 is TGTGCCAGCAGCCCCCGGGACAGGGGCTTCGAGCAGTACTTC. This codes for CASSPRDRGFEQYF.

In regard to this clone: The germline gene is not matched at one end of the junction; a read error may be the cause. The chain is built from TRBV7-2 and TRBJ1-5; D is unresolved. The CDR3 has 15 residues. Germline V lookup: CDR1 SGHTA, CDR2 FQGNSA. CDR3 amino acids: CAISLAHVGSQPQHF. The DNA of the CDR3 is TGTGCCATCAGCTTAGCGCATGTCGGGAGCCAGCCCCAGCATTTT.

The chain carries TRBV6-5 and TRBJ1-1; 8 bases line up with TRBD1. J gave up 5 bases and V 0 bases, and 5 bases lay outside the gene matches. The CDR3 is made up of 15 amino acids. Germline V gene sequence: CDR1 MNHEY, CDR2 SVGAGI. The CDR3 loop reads CASSYSRTGSTEAFF. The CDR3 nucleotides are TGTGCCAGCAGTTACTCGCGGACAGGGAGTACTGAAGCTTTCTTT.

The CDR3 loop is CASSLARAGGQNIQYF. In DNA, the CDR3 is TGCGCCAGCAGCTTGGCTCGAGCGGGAGGGCAAAACATTCAGTACTTC. This chain uses TRBV5-1 with TRBJ2-4; TRBD2 matches at 10 bases. CDR1 is SGHRS, CDR2 YFSETQ, per germline. J gave up 5 bases and V 0 bases, and 5 bases lay outside the gene matches. This CDR3 has 16 amino acids.